The TCR beta chain described here comes from a study of technical replicates of blood from a few donors. This clone was seen a few times. Other nucleotide sequences from this sample produce the same CDR3. There are 14 residues in the CDR3. V gave up 3 bases and J gave up 1 base; unmatched junction bases: 1. Per the germline V gene, CDR1 is LNHDA and CDR2 is SQIVND (reference sequence). TCRdb keeps only in-frame clones here, not all; method: immunoSEQ multiplex PCR. Found here are around 76,000 clones, approximately 92% of them singletons; the top ten hold 0.41%. The sequenced material came from T cells isolated from PBMCs. V is TRBV19 and J is TRBJ1-1; 8 bases are shared with TRBD1. The receptor's source is a human donor in good health. CDR3 DNA: TGTGCCAGTAGTATCGGACAGGGGAACACTGAAGCTTTCTTT. It yields the protein CASSIGQGNTEAFF.